Following are 6 T cell receptor beta chains from one sample sequenced in a study of T cell responses to AZD1222 COVID-19 vaccine. Using immunoSEQ multiplex PCR, the repertoire was profiled, and TCRdb retains in-frame clones only, with some absent. The sample consists of around 130,000 clones, about 94% of them appearing once. The sample here was peripheral blood, taken on day 0 of AZD1222 vaccination. The receptors were sampled from an adult in good health.

The V gene is TRBV7-2, the J gene TRBJ2-3; 11 positions match TRBD2. CDR1 SGHTA and CDR2 FQGNSA come from the germline V gene. After removal of 10 bases from V and 2 bases from J, the junction contained 5 bases not matched to a gene. The CDR3 consists of 14 residues. The CDR3 spells CATGTSGPTDTQYF. The CDR3 DNA sequence: TGTGCCACTGGGACTAGCGGACCCACAGATACGCAGTATTTT. The variable domain in full, completed from reference TRBV7-2 and TRBJ2-3, reads GAGVSQSPSNKVTEKGKDVELRCDPISGHTALYWYRQSLGQGLEFLIYFQGNSAPDKSGLPSDRFSAERTGGSVSTLTIQRTQQEDSAVYLCATGTSGPTDTQYFGPGTRLTVL.

The chain employs TRBV29-1 and TRBJ2-7; unclear D gene. The ends were cut back, 6 bases at V and 0 bases at J, with 12 bases in the middle. This CDR3 is built from 13 residues. The germline V gene has CDR1 SQVTM and CDR2 ANQGSEA. The CDR3 sequence is CSVRDSYSYEQYF. Here the CDR3 DNA reads TGCAGCGTGCGAGATTCTTACTCCTACGAGCAGTACTTC.

The V and J genes are TRBV7-6 and TRBJ1-1; D uncertain. Germline loops: CDR1 SGHVS, CDR2 FNYEAQ. Trimming took 2 bases from V and 0 from J, leaving 10 bases between them. The CDR3 loop spans 15 amino acids. CDR3 sequence: CASSLFPTLNTEAFF. The CDR3 region has the DNA TGTGCCAGCAGCTTATTCCCCACCCTGAACACTGAAGCTTTCTTT.

J is TRBJ2-2 and V is TRBV29-1, with TRBD2 as a possible D gene (6 bases). The germline CDR1 and CDR2 sequences are SQVTM and ANQGSEA. Trimming stripped 6 bases from V and 1 base from J, with 18 bases between. The CDR3 has 16 residues. The CDR3 coding sequence is TGCAGCGTCCGGGGACTTCTGGACCAGAACACCGGGGAGCTGTTTTTT. Protein: CSVRGLLDQNTGELFF.

This rearrangement joins TRBV13 to TRBJ1-1; 8 bases map to TRBD1. J was trimmed by 4 bases and V by 5 bases; bases with no gene match: 6. This CDR3 spans 14 amino acids. Germline values: CDR1 PRHDT, CDR2 FYEKMQ (reference sequence). The CDR3 sequence is CASSGQGRGTEAFF. The DNA for the CDR3 is TGTGCCAGCAGCGGACAGGGTAGGGGCACTGAAGCTTTCTTT. The variable domain in full, with the rest retrieved from reference TRBV13 and TRBJ1-1, is AAGVIQSPRHLIKEKRETATLKCYPIPRHDTVYWYQQGPGQDPQFLISFYEKMQSDKGSIPDRFSAQQFSDYHSELNMSSLELGDSALYFCASSGQGRGTEAFFGQGTRLTVV.

This chain uses TRBV18 with TRBJ2-3, with 12 bases fitting TRBD2. J gave up 4 bases and V 6 bases, and 5 bases lay outside the gene matches. This CDR3 is 15 amino acids long. Germline V gene lookup returns CDR1 KGHSH and CDR2 LQKENI. As DNA, the CDR3 is TGTGCCAGCTCCCGACTAGCGGGAGACTCAGATACGCAGTATTTT. Translating it yields CASSRLAGDSDTQYF.